A single TCR beta chain is shown here with its context. The antigen it recognizes is unknown. No qualities accompany the bases; no much larger clone lies one base away. TCRbeta CDR3 regions were amplified from genomic DNA using the immunoSEQ Assay, a bias-controlled multiplex PCR. For the original study's pipeline: Nucleated cell counts per sample were estimated from amplification of reference gene primers within the assay. To quantify the absolute abundance of each unique TCRbeta CDR3 rearrangement, sequence reads were collapsed and filtered. For each sample, productive Simpson clonality was calculated by taking the square root of Simpson's diversity index across productive rearrangements. Imported from immuneACCESS, the table was reduced by TCRdb to in-frame sequences with V and J called. These copies leave out some clones; in studies compared against another copy, an unresolved V gene accounts for under half, and the cause of the remainder is not known. From that table come the V and J calls and clone size; the DNA was used to work out D and trimming. The table for this sample lists some 150,000 clones; about four fifths of them were counted only once. Less than 2.5% of the sample is in the top ten clones.

For CDR1 and CDR2, the germline V gene lists SGHRS and YFSETQ. Germline trimming: 0 bases from V, 3 bases from J; junction bases outside gene matches: 5. Spanning cysteine to phenylalanine, the CDR3 consists of 16 amino acids. CDR3 DNA only is kept here, 48 bases in frame from base 1. Collaborating institutions collected whole blood in K2EDTA tubes following their own protocols. For TCRbeta analysis, collaborators shipped samples as frozen whole blood, isolated PBMCs, or DNA extracted from either of those sample types. The sample originates from a study of blood T cell repertoires in COVID-19 (dated by TCRdb to 2019 to 2021). Context from the whole study: Collaborator samples came from the United States, Italy and Spain and covered acute and convalescent phases of COVID-19. The prospective study material was composed of cDNA or gDNA derived from T cells, B-cell-depleted T cells, or PBMCs. The dataset comprised deeply sampled blood TCRbeta repertoires from subjects exposed to, actively infected with, or recovered from COVID-19. The repertoires were released in a freely available public database meant as a resource for research on the immune response to SARS-CoV-2. The samples were drawn from two sources: the first 160 participants of the ongoing ImmuneRACE study, and approximately 1,300 subjects contributed by 6 global collaborators. Sample metadata almost always included a de-identified subject ID, COVID-19 status, age in years and sex. Where available, HLA class I and class II types were taken from metadata supplied by the sample provider and were not determined by assay-based typing. General conclusions and limits of the study: The quantity of clinical and demographic metadata differed by source and by participant and was supplied without curation.

Sequencing was carried out using peripheral blood. The chain is made from TRBV5-1 and TRBJ2-3; 9 central nucleotides agree with TRBD1. The clonotype originates from an older man with acute or convalescent COVID-19. The DNA reads as follows: TGCGCCAGCAGCTTGGAGGGACAGGGTCCGACAGATACGCAGTATTTT. It specifies CASSLEGQGPTDTQYF.